This T cell receptor (beta chain) was documented in a study of cytomegalovirus exposure and HLA in healthy donors. Vbeta (60) and Jbeta (13) primers were used in the PCR. Original processing methods: Later, an analysis found about 77 million unique TCR beta chains, and 8.5 million to 12 million of these were shared. Assay: immunoSEQ multiplex PCR; the TCRdb copy retains only in-frame clones and omits some. D and trimming come from the DNA, and the V and J calls and clone size come from that table. The repertoire holds approximately 150,000 clones, with over 60% as singletons. What was sequenced was PBMCs. The receptor was derived from a female donor in good health and CMV-seronegative.

The CDR3 DNA reads TGTGCCAGCAGTTTAGTGGGACAGCCCTTTAATTCACCCCTCCACTTT. This translates into CASSLVGQPFNSPLHF. J is TRBJ1-6 and V is TRBV28, with TRBD1 matching 7 bases. CDR3 length: 16 residues. In germline, CDR1 is MDHEN, CDR2 SYDVKM. The junction had 7 bases not matched to a gene; V was cut back by 2 bases and J by 6 bases.